These 12 T cell receptor beta chains came from one sample sequenced in a study of cytomegalovirus exposure and HLA in healthy donors. The PCR was carried out with 60 Vbeta primers and 13 Jbeta primers. This table comes from immunoSEQ multiplex PCR, and its TCRdb copy is limited to in-frame clones, with some not included. The profile shows under 200,000 clones, about 82% of them singletons. Sequencing was done on a sample of PBMCs. Receptors originate from a woman aged 18-29 years in good health and CMV-seronegative.

This clone was observed once. One end of the junction does not line up with germline, which may come from a read error. V is TRBV2 and J is TRBJ2-7, with 8 positions matching TRBD1. CDR1 is SNHLY, CDR2 FYNNEI, per germline. This CDR3 has 13 amino acids. CDR3 loop: CASTSTGEYEQYF. The CDR3 bases are TGTGCCAGCACCTCGACAGGGGAATACGAGCAGTATTTC.

The chain recombines TRBV5-1 with TRBJ2-2; the match to TRBD1 covers 7 bases. After removal of 3 bases from V and 2 bases from J, the junction contained 4 bases not matched to a gene. Per germline, CDR1 SGHRS and CDR2 YFSETQ. This CDR3 comprises 15 residues. The CDR3 region has the DNA TGCGCCAGCAGCTCAGGACAGGCCAACACCGGGGAGCTGTTTTTT. Translated, it gives CASSSGQANTGELFF.

The CDR3 reads CASSQVHSRTSGFNEQFF. The CDR3 DNA reads as TGCGCCAGCAGCCAAGTTCACAGTCGGACTAGCGGGTTCAATGAGCAGTTCTTC. J is TRBJ2-1 and V is TRBV4-1; 11 nucleotides agree with TRBD2. CDR3 length: 18 amino acids. Losses at the gene ends were 1 base for V and 6 bases for J; bases not matched to a gene: 11. Germline CDR1 and CDR2: MGHRA and YSYEKL.

The table lists this clone with a count of one. The chain joins TRBV5-1 to TRBJ2-5; 7 bases match TRBD2. CDR1 and CDR2 from the germline V gene are SGHRS and YFSETQ. V lost 2 bases, J lost 5 bases, and 6 bases stayed unmatched. The CDR3 consists of 14 residues. The CDR3 DNA sequence: TGCGCCAGCAGCTTCGCGGGAGTAGTGGAGACCCAGTACTTC. Residues: CASSFAGVVETQYF.

The chain links TRBV28 to TRBJ2-7; the D is unclear. The V gene lost 1 base and the J gene lost 2 bases, with 15 bases spanning the gap. The CDR3 runs 16 residues. Per germline, CDR1 MDHEN and CDR2 SYDVKM. The DNA of the CDR3 is TGTGCCAGCAGTTTATTTCCGAGAGGCCCTACCTACGAGCAGTACTTC. Translation: CASSLFPRGPTYEQYF.

There are a few counts of this clone. The chain has TRBV18 and TRBJ2-2, with 7 bases lining up with TRBD1. CDR3 length: 15 residues. Germline loops: CDR1 KGHSH, CDR2 LQKENI. The J segment lost 6 bases and the V segment lost 3 bases, leaving 7 bases of the junction unmatched. CDR3 in DNA: TGTGCCAGCTCACCGACGGGACAGTACCCCGGGGAGCTGTTTTTT. It yields the protein CASSPTGQYPGELFF.

The rearrangement joins TRBV15 to TRBJ2-1; 7 bases agree with TRBD2. This CDR3 region has 15 residues. CDR1 is LNHNV, CDR2 YYDKDF, per germline (reference sequence). Unmatched junction bases numbered 6, after V lost 0 bases and J lost 7 bases. The CDR3 DNA is TGTGCCACCAGCAGAGATAAGGCGGGAGTGAATGAGCAGTTCTTC. It is translated as CATSRDKAGVNEQFF.

The chain employs TRBV6-1 and TRBJ2-2; 11 nucleotides agree with TRBD2. The CDR3 covers 15 residues. Per germline, CDR1 MNHNS and CDR2 SASEGT. V gave up 5 bases and J gave up 7 bases; unmatched junction bases: 6. Here the CDR3 reads CASSMLAGGGGELFF. The CDR3 nucleotides are TGTGCCAGCAGTATGCTAGCGGGAGGTGGCGGGGAGCTGTTTTTT.

The chain recombines TRBV15 with TRBJ1-1, with 7 bases lining up with TRBD1. V lost 3 bases to trimming and J lost 4 bases; unmatched junction nucleotides: 2. Per germline, CDR1 LNHNV and CDR2 YYDKDF (reference sequence). The CDR3 is 13 amino acids. CDR3 in DNA: TGTGCCACCAGCAGGGGACAGCTCACTGAAGCTTTCTTT. This gives the protein CATSRGQLTEAFF.

The rearrangement joins TRBV13 to TRBJ1-5; D is perhaps TRBD1 (5 bases). Germline CDR1 and CDR2: PRHDT and FYEKMQ (reference sequence). Between the trimmed V and J ends, which lost 5 bases and 1 base, there was a span of 9 bases. The CDR3 sequence is 14 residues long. The CDR3 DNA reads TGTGCCAGCAGCCAGGGTTTGAGCAATCAGCCCCAGCATTTT. Translated: CASSQGLSNQPQHF.

The chain recombines TRBV28 with TRBJ2-2; 8 bases match TRBD1. The J segment lost 4 bases and the V segment lost 2 bases, leaving 6 bases of the junction unmatched. The CDR3 runs to 16 residues. The germline gives CDR1 MDHEN, CDR2 SYDVKM. This CDR3 reads CASSLADRDITGELFF. In nucleotides, the CDR3 is TGTGCCAGCAGTTTAGCGGACAGGGACATCACCGGGGAGCTGTTTTTT. Full variable domain (missing parts from reference TRBV28 and TRBJ2-2): DVKVTQSSRYLVKRTGEKVFLECVQDMDHENMFWYRQDPGLGLRLIYFSYDVKMKEKGDIPEGYSVSREKKERFSLILESASTNQTSMYLCASSLADRDITGELFFGEGSRLTVL.

The V gene is TRBV6-6, the J gene TRBJ1-5; D gene unclear. The length of the CDR3 is 15 residues. Germline-derived CDR1 and CDR2 are MNHNY and SVGAGI (reference sequence). V lost 5 bases and J lost 4, with 15 bases in between. The CDR3 protein is CASSPESHSNQPQHF. The CDR3, as DNA: TGTGCCAGCAGTCCCGAGAGCCACTCAAATCAGCCCCAGCATTTT.